Listed below are T cell receptor beta chains from one sample, sequenced in a study of Ad26.COV2.S vaccination and SARS-CoV-2 variants. Generated by immunoSEQ multiplex PCR, the TCRdb table keeps only in-frame clones and is missing some. In the table there are 250,000 to 300,000 clones, around 87% of which are singletons. Material: peripheral blood, obtained in a trial of Ad26.COV2.S vaccine versus placebo. These receptors were collected from a person aged 18 to 59 who received the Ad26.COV2.S COVID-19 vaccine or a placebo. The CDR3 runs from the conserved cysteine through the conserved F or W. The D gene is left open where the match is weak. The size entry is marked missing in some rows and otherwise reads once, few, many or a size class.

v_call	j_call	d_call	clone_size	cdr3_aa	cdr3_nt
TRBV7-9	TRBJ1-2	-	-	CASRYREPGGYTF	TGTGCCAGCCGGTACAGGGAACCCGGTGGCTACACCTTC
TRBV7-9	TRBJ2-7	TRBD1	-	CASSLGDSRYEQYF	TGTGCCAGCAGCTTAGGGGACAGCCGCTACGAGCAGTACTTC
TRBV5-1	TRBJ2-5	TRBD1	few	CASSSGQEQETQYF	TGCGCCAGCAGCTCCGGACAGGAACAAGAGACCCAGTACTTC
TRBV5-6	TRBJ1-6	-	few	CASSLGNSPLHF	TGTGCCAGCAGCTTGGGGAATTCACCCCTCCACTTT
TRBV18	TRBJ1-1	-	-	CASSLNTEAFF	TGTGCCAGCTCACTGAACACTGAAGCTTTCTTT
TRBV5-4	TRBJ2-4	TRBD1	-	CASSPPTGTNIQYF	TGTGCCAGCAGCCCCCCGACAGGGACAAACATTCAGTACTTC
TRBV28	TRBJ1-6	-	once	CASSSRQMDNSPLHF	TGTGCCAGCAGTTCGAGACAGATGGATAATTCACCCCTCCACTTT
TRBV5-6	TRBJ1-1	-	-	CASSLLREGDTEAFF	TGTGCCAGCAGCTTGCTCAGGGAAGGGGACACTGAAGCTTTCTTT
TRBV27	TRBJ2-7	-	once	CASSLQVPPYEQYF	TGTGCCAGCAGTCTACAGGTCCCACCCTACGAGCAGTACTTC
TRBV7-9	TRBJ2-2	-	once	CASSNTSRSATGELFF	TGTGCCAGCAGCAACACCTCTCGGTCGGCCACCGGGGAGCTGTTTTTT
TRBV28	TRBJ2-7	-	-	CASSLGTLSYEQYF	TGTGCCAGCAGTTTAGGGACCCTCTCCTACGAGCAGTACTTC
TRBV21-1	TRBJ2-7	-	-	CASSEPSGGCSYEQYF	TGTGCCAGCAGCGAACCTAGCGGGGGGTGCTCCTACGAGCAGTACTTC
TRBV12-5	TRBJ1-1	-	few	CASGLILGGLDAFF	TGTGCTAGTGGTTTGATACTAGGGGGGTTGGACGCTTTCTTT
TRBV4-3	TRBJ1-4	-	once	CASSPRSNEKLFF	TGCGCCAGCAGCCCAAGGTCTAATGAAAAACTGTTTTTT
TRBV23-1	TRBJ2-5	-	-	CASSPKDQETQYF	TGCGCCAGCAGTCCGAAGGACCAAGAGACCCAGTACTTC
TRBV5-1	TRBJ1-6	-	-	CASSLAVGLGNSPLHF	TGCGCCAGCAGCTTGGCGGTTGGACTCGGCAATTCACCCCTCCACTTT
TRBV5-1	TRBJ1-3	-	few	CASSPQPDRGNTIYF	TGCGCCAGCAGCCCCCAGCCGGACAGAGGAAACACCATATATTTT
TRBV27	TRBJ1-6	-	-	CASSLMGVYNSPLHF	TGTGCCAGCAGTTTAATGGGGGTCTATAATTCACCCCTCCACTTT
TRBV7-9	TRBJ2-3	-	-	CASSIDRPDTQYF	TGTGCCAGCAGTATTGACAGACCAGATACGCAGTATTTT
TRBV6-5	TRBJ1-5	-	-	CASSFGGGQPQHF	TGTGCCAGCAGTTTTGGGGGGGGCCAGCCCCAGCATTTT
TRBV5-6	TRBJ2-7	TRBD1	-	CASKRDRDTYEQYF	TGTGCCAGCAAGAGGGACAGGGACACCTACGAGCAGTACTTC
TRBV27	TRBJ2-4	TRBD2	-	CASRGSGNLQYF	TGTGCCAGCAGAGGTAGCGGGAACCTTCAGTACTTC
TRBV19	TRBJ1-6	-	-	CASTALVENSPLHF	TGTGCCAGTACCGCACTCGTCGAGAATTCACCCCTCCACTTT
TRBV29-1	TRBJ1-1	-	-	CSASTGRGTEAFF	TGCAGCGCTTCGACAGGACGAGGGACTGAAGCTTTCTTT
TRBV19	TRBJ1-5	-	-	CASSWEQGPRYGNQPQHF	TGTGCCAGTAGTTGGGAACAGGGCCCCCGCTATGGCAATCAGCCCCAGCATTTT
TRBV2	TRBJ1-1	-	-	CASSERQGSTEAFF	TGTGCCAGCAGTGAAAGGCAGGGGAGCACTGAAGCTTTCTTT
TRBV5-4	TRBJ1-2	TRBD1	-	CASSVQGGDGYTF	TGTGCCAGCAGCGTACAGGGGGGAGATGGCTACACCTTC
TRBV4-2	TRBJ2-7	-	-	CASSQGDTYEQYF	TGTGCCAGCAGCCAAGGAGACACCTACGAGCAGTACTTC
TRBV5-4	TRBJ1-1	-	once	CASSLPVSTEAFF	TGTGCCAGCAGCTTGCCGGTGAGCACTGAAGCTTTCTTT
TRBV9	TRBJ1-4	TRBD1	-	CASSTQGASEKLFF	TGTGCCAGCAGCACCCAGGGGGCGAGTGAAAAACTGTTTTTT
TRBV2	TRBJ1-1	TRBD1	-	CASKGTGNTEAFF	TGTGCCAGCAAAGGGACAGGGAACACTGAAGCTTTCTTT
TRBV29-1	TRBJ2-1	-	-	CSVEKLTSQFF	TGCAGCGTTGAAAAACTCACATCTCAGTTCTTC
TRBV29-1	TRBJ2-7	-	-	CSVPAPGAPYEQYF	TGCAGCGTTCCTGCCCCCGGCGCCCCCTACGAGCAGTACTTC
TRBV3-1/TRBV3-2	TRBJ1-2	-	-	CASSQEGSPPYGYTF	TGTGCCAGCAGCCAAGAGGGGTCCCCCCCCTATGGCTACACCTTC
TRBV30	TRBJ2-7	-	-	CAWTRGVAISYEQYF	TGTGCCTGGACCCGAGGGGTAGCGATCTCCTACGAGCAGTACTTC
TRBV29-1	TRBJ2-3	TRBD2	-	CSVSYIAGGTDTQYF	TGCAGCGTTTCCTATATAGCGGGGGGCACAGATACGCAGTATTTT
TRBV10-3	TRBJ2-7	TRBD2	few	CAISLADSYEQYF	TGTGCCATCAGCCTAGCGGACTCCTACGAGCAGTACTTC
TRBV9	TRBJ2-1	TRBD1	-	CASSARGTGGLDEQFF	TGTGCCAGCAGCGCCCGCGGGACAGGGGGACTAGATGAGCAGTTCTTC
TRBV9	TRBJ2-3	-	-	CASSIRPQGKSDTQYF	TGTGCCAGCAGCATCCGACCCCAGGGTAAATCAGATACGCAGTATTTT
TRBV29-1	TRBJ2-7	-	-	CSVVYPVGSYEQYF	TGCAGCGTTGTGTACCCCGTGGGAAGCTACGAGCAGTACTTC
TRBV20-1	TRBJ1-6	-	-	CSASPQGTPPLHF	TGCAGTGCTAGTCCGCAGGGGACCCCACCCCTCCACTTT
TRBV7-9	TRBJ2-3	-	-	CASSLEIHPDTQYF	TGTGCCAGCAGCTTAGAAATACACCCAGATACGCAGTATTTT
TRBV27	TRBJ2-7	TRBD2	-	CASSLFGATSGGSYEQYF	TGTGCCAGCAGTTTATTTGGGGCGACTAGCGGAGGCTCCTACGAGCAGTACTTC
TRBV7-9	TRBJ2-7	-	-	CASRRSGSSYEQYF	TGTGCCAGCAGGAGGTCTGGTTCATCCTACGAGCAGTACTTC
TRBV5-1	TRBJ2-7	TRBD1	-	CASSVTTTGTGDYEQYF	TGCGCCAGCAGCGTAACAACCACCGGGACAGGGGACTACGAGCAGTACTTC
TRBV2	TRBJ2-1	-	-	CASSYGQNEQFF	TGTGCCAGCAGTTACGGACAGAATGAGCAGTTCTTC
TRBV5-1	TRBJ1-2	-	-	CASSLAGVANYGYTF	TGCGCCAGCAGTCTAGCGGGGGTAGCTAACTATGGCTACACCTTC
TRBV2	TRBJ1-5	-	-	CASKHRDGNRSNQPQHF	TGTGCCAGCAAGCACCGGGACGGAAACCGTAGCAATCAGCCCCAGCATTTT
TRBV18	TRBJ1-2	TRBD1	-	CASSETGTGGQVGYTF	TGTGCCAGCTCAGAAACCGGGACAGGGGGCCAGGTTGGCTACACCTTC
TRBV5-1	TRBJ2-7	-	-	CASSLGFYEQYF	TGCGCCAGCAGCTTGGGGTTCTACGAGCAGTACTTC
TRBV30	TRBJ1-1	-	-	CAWTPGNTEAFF	TGTGCCTGGACCCCAGGGAACACTGAAGCTTTCTTT
TRBV7-2	TRBJ2-7	-	-	CASSLDGQSYEQYF	TGTGCCAGCAGCTTAGATGGACAGTCCTACGAGCAGTACTTC
TRBV7-9	TRBJ1-6	TRBD1	-	CASSSPAGGSYNSPLHF	TGTGCCAGCAGCTCCCCAGCAGGGGGCTCCTATAATTCACCCCTCCACTTT
TRBV11-2	TRBJ1-2	-	-	CASSFRETDYGYTF	TGTGCCAGCAGCTTTCGGGAAACGGACTATGGCTACACCTTC
TRBV5-1	TRBJ1-1	TRBD1	-	CASSFTGGDTEAFF	TGCGCCAGCAGCTTCACAGGGGGGGACACTGAAGCTTTCTTT